This T cell receptor (beta chain) was profiled in a study of cytomegalovirus exposure and HLA in healthy donors. Both 60 Vbeta primers and 13 Jbeta primers went into the PCR. In the original processing: Some 10 million of the 60 million to 80 million unique TCR beta chains counted in a later analysis were shared. Here immunoSEQ multiplex PCR was the method, and the copy in TCRdb shows in-frame clones only, minus some. V and J calls and clone size come straight from that table; D and trimming were deduced from the DNA. The sample contains around 150,000 clones, roughly 71% of which appear only once. The V gene lost 6 bases and the J gene lost 0 bases, with 12 bases spanning the gap. The CDR3 is made up of 14 amino acids. Germline V lookup: CDR1 SGHRS, CDR2 YFSETQ.

The sequence was collected from a woman aged 45-60 years in good health and CMV-seropositive. This sequence joins TRBV5-1 and TRBJ2-5; the D gene is possibly TRBD2 (6 bases). Sequenced input: PBMCs. The CDR3 region has the DNA TGCGCCAGCAAATCCAGCGGGTACCAAGAGACCCAGTACTTC. It encodes CASKSSGYQETQYF.